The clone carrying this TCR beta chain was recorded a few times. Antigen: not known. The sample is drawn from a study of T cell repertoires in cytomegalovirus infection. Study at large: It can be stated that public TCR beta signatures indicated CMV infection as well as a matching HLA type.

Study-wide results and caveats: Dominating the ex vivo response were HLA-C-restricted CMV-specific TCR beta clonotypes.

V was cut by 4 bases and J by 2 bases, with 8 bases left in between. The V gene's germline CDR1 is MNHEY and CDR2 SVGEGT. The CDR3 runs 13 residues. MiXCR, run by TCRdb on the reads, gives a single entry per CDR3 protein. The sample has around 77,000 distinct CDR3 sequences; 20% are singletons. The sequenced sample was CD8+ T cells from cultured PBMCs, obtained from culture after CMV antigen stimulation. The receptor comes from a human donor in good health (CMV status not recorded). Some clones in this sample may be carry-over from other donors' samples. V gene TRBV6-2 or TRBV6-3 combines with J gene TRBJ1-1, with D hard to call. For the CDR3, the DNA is TGTGCCAGCAGTTTTACCCGTAACACTGAAGCTTTCTTT. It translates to CASSFTRNTEAFF.